This T cell receptor (beta chain) was documented in a study of identical twins. Study conclusions and caveats: Invariant MAIT and iNKT cells are populations that could partly confound zero-insertion analyses. Alpha sequences out of frame and shared by twins had excess low generation probability. For out-of-frame beta sequences, excess twin sharing was weaker.

On this clonotype itself: Its target is unknown.

The CDR3 totals 15 residues. V was pared by 1 base and J by 5 bases, with 5 bases of the junction left unmatched. Germline CDR1 is LGHNA and CDR2 is YNFKEQ. Template switching supplied a universal primer site; unique molecular identifiers were carried on the cDNA. A single record per CDR3 protein comes from TCRdb applying MiXCR to the 5' RACE reads. The table shows nearly 250,000 distinct CDR3 sequences, with about 7% occurring only once. These sequences were also reported in another study, on yellow fever vaccine responses in identical twins.

The genes are TRBV4-2 and TRBJ2-5; 9 bases align to TRBD1. This clonotype was sampled from a young woman in good health. Sequenced material: memory (CD45RO+) T cells sorted from blood. The CDR3 DNA reads TGTGCCAGCAGCCAAGTAACAGGGGGCTATGAGACCCAGTACTTC. Its translation: CASSQVTGGYETQYF.